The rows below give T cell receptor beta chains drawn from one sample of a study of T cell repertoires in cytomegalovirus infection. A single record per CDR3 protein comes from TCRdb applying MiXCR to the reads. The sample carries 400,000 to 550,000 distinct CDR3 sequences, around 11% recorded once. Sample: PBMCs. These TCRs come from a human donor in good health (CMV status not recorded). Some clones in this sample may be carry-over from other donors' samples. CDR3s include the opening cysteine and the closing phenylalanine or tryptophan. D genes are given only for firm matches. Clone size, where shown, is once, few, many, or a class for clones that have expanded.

CDR3: CAISGSEESPYEQYF
DNA: TGTGCCATCAGCGGAAGCGAGGAGAGCCCCTACGAGCAGTACTTC
J: TRBJ2-7
V: TRBV10-3
D: .
size: many

CDR3: CASSLWGLTSHHTGELFF
DNA: TGTGCCAGCAGCTTATGGGGGCTGACTAGCCACCACACCGGGGAGCTGTTTTTT
J: TRBJ2-2
V: TRBV7-9
D: .
size: .

CDR3: CASSPTLNSGANVLTF
DNA: TGTGCCAGCAGTCCGACACTCAACTCTGGGGCCAACGTCCTGACTTTC
J: TRBJ2-6
V: TRBV6-1
D: .
size: many

CDR3: CASNPLPDAFYGYTF
DNA: TGTGCCAGCAACCCCTTGCCAGATGCATTCTATGGCTACACCTTC
J: TRBJ1-2
V: TRBV2
D: .
size: .

CDR3: CASSINQVANEQFF
DNA: TGTGCCAGTAGTATAAATCAGGTAGCGAATGAGCAGTTCTTC
J: TRBJ2-1
V: TRBV19
D: .
size: few

CDR3: CSVEGRDTYEQYF
DNA: TGCAGCGTTGAAGGTCGGGATACCTACGAGCAGTACTTC
J: TRBJ2-7
V: TRBV29-1
D: .
size: .

CDR3: CASSPSTGHRYLAKNIQYF
DNA: TGTGCCAGCAGTCCCTCAACCGGACACAGATATCTAGCCAAAAACATTCAGTACTTC
J: TRBJ2-4
V: TRBV12-3/TRBV12-4
D: .
size: many

CDR3: CSARDPTSGSRGTQYF
DNA: TGCAGTGCTAGAGATCCTACTAGCGGGAGTCGGGGTACGCAGTATTTT
J: TRBJ2-3
V: TRBV20-1
D: TRBD2
size: .

CDR3: CASSAPVGLFF
DNA: TGTGCCAGCAGTGCCCCAGTTGGACTGTTTTTT
J: TRBJ1-4
V: TRBV28
D: .
size: many

CDR3: CASSLRFMGQMNTEAFF
DNA: TGTGCCAGCAGCTTAAGGTTTATGGGGCAGATGAACACTGAAGCTTTCTTT
J: TRBJ1-1
V: TRBV7-9
D: .
size: many

CDR3: CASSSTGTDNQPQHF
DNA: TGTGCCAGCAGTTCAACCGGGACAGACAATCAGCCCCAGCATTTT
J: TRBJ1-5
V: TRBV12-3/TRBV12-4
D: TRBD1
size: many

CDR3: CASSLQESKNIQYF
DNA: TGTGCCAGCAGTTTACAGGAGTCCAAAAACATTCAGTACTTC
J: TRBJ2-4
V: TRBV28
D: .
size: many

CDR3: CASSRTGETQYF
DNA: TGTGCCAGCAGCCGGACGGGAGAGACCCAGTACTTC
J: TRBJ2-5
V: TRBV6-5
D: .
size: many

CDR3: CASSIESGYGYTF
DNA: TGTGCCAGTAGTATAGAGAGCGGGTATGGCTACACCTTC
J: TRBJ1-2
V: TRBV19
D: .
size: few

CDR3: CASSYRGRARDEQYF
DNA: TGCGCCAGCAGCTACAGGGGCCGCGCGAGGGACGAGCAGTACTTC
J: TRBJ2-7
V: TRBV5-1
D: TRBD1
size: few

CDR3: CASSLWSEQYF
DNA: TGTGCCAGCAGCCTCTGGAGCGAGCAGTACTTC
J: TRBJ2-7
V: TRBV7-2
D: .
size: many

CDR3: CASSLWRDSRANYGYTF
DNA: TGTGCCAGCAGTTTATGGAGGGACAGCCGAGCTAACTATGGCTACACCTTC
J: TRBJ1-2
V: TRBV28
D: TRBD1
size: many

CDR3: CATHPGLNQPQHF
DNA: TGTGCCACCCACCCGGGCCTCAATCAGCCCCAGCATTTT
J: TRBJ1-5
V: TRBV10-3
D: .
size: few

CDR3: CASSSRTGRSYEQYF
DNA: TGTGCCAGCAGTTCTCGGACAGGAAGGTCCTACGAGCAGTACTTC
J: TRBJ2-7
V: TRBV7-9
D: TRBD1
size: many

CDR3: CASSATSGSNNEQFF
DNA: TGTGCCAGCAGCGCGACTAGCGGGAGTAATAATGAGCAGTTCTTC
J: TRBJ2-1
V: TRBV7-8
D: TRBD2
size: many

CDR3: CSARRGRGGPTGELFF
DNA: TGCAGTGCTAGAAGGGGGCGGGGGGGCCCGACCGGGGAGCTGTTTTTT
J: TRBJ2-2
V: TRBV20-1
D: TRBD2
size: many

CDR3: CATTLFPGPTEDDEQFF
DNA: TGTGCCACCACCCTTTTTCCGGGACCGACTGAGGATGATGAGCAGTTCTTC
J: TRBJ2-1
V: TRBV24-1
D: .
size: many

CDR3: CAISEIPGSGANVLTF
DNA: TGTGCCATCAGTGAGATCCCAGGGTCTGGGGCCAACGTCCTGACTTTC
J: TRBJ2-6
V: TRBV10-3
D: .
size: few

CDR3: CASSSPLAGGSYNEQFF
DNA: TGTGCCAGCAGCTCGCCACTAGCGGGAGGATCCTACAATGAGCAGTTCTTC
J: TRBJ2-1
V: TRBV7-9
D: TRBD2
size: .

CDR3: CASSPGYTYEQYF
DNA: TGTGCCAGCAGTCCAGGATATACCTACGAGCAGTACTTC
J: TRBJ2-7
V: TRBV6-1
D: .
size: many

CDR3: CASSFLRDRRGYEQYF
DNA: TGTGCCAGCAGCTTTCTAAGGGACAGACGAGGCTACGAGCAGTACTTC
J: TRBJ2-7
V: TRBV7-2
D: TRBD1
size: many

CDR3: CASNQDGGSNQPQHF
DNA: TGTGCCAGCAATCAGGATGGGGGAAGCAATCAGCCCCAGCATTTT
J: TRBJ1-5
V: TRBV2
D: .
size: .

CDR3: CAWSPGGTGDEKLFF
DNA: TGTGCCTGGAGTCCAGGGGGGACAGGGGATGAAAAACTGTTTTTT
J: TRBJ1-4
V: TRBV30
D: TRBD1
size: .

CDR3: CSVDWDLDNEQFF
DNA: TGCAGCGTTGACTGGGACTTAGACAATGAGCAGTTCTTC
J: TRBJ2-1
V: TRBV29-1
D: .
size: few

CDR3: CASSFLGRQETQYF
DNA: TGTGCCAGCAGTTTTCTAGGACGTCAAGAGACCCAGTACTTC
J: TRBJ2-5
V: TRBV28
D: .
size: many

CDR3: CSASSGGAPDTQYF
DNA: TGCAGTGCCTCTAGCGGGGGGGCCCCAGATACGCAGTATTTT
J: TRBJ2-3
V: TRBV20-1
D: TRBD2
size: few

CDR3: CASSQGGQGDQPQHF
DNA: TGTGCCAGCAGCCAAGGGGGACAGGGCGATCAGCCCCAGCATTTT
J: TRBJ1-5
V: TRBV4-2
D: TRBD1
size: .

CDR3: CASRPTGTGANVLTF
DNA: TGCGCCAGCAGACCCACAGGGACTGGGGCCAACGTCCTGACTTTC
J: TRBJ2-6
V: TRBV5-1
D: .
size: many

CDR3: CASSLELVQASSGTQYF
DNA: TGCGCCAGCAGCTTGGAACTAGTACAGGCATCCTCTGGGACCCAGTACTTC
J: TRBJ2-5
V: TRBV5-1
D: .
size: .

CDR3: CSVSTTGRAEAFF
DNA: TGCAGCGTCTCTACTACAGGGAGGGCTGAAGCTTTCTTT
J: TRBJ1-1
V: TRBV29-1
D: .
size: .

CDR3: CSVPLGRGANYGYTF
DNA: TGCAGCGTCCCCCTGGGGAGGGGGGCGAACTATGGCTACACCTTC
J: TRBJ1-2
V: TRBV29-1
D: .
size: many